This T cell receptor beta chain originates from a study of blood T cells in healthy people across ages. For the second PCR, which ran for 7 to 11 cycles, a sample-barcoded 5' primer and a J-beta primer mix were used. Each CDR3 protein is one row after TCRdb ran MiXCR on the 5' RACE reads. The table has almost 800,000 distinct CDR3 sequences, roughly 64% seen once. The CDR3 is made up of 13 amino acids. Germline V gives CDR1 SQVTM, CDR2 ANQGSEA. V was pared by 5 bases and J by 2 bases, with 4 bases of the junction left unmatched. J is TRBJ1-2 and V is TRBV29-1; 8 nucleotides line up with TRBD1. The TCR sequence derives from a man aged 30 to 39 in good health. The specimen was blood. The CDR3 protein is CSVIQGGNYGYTF. The CDR3 DNA reads TGCAGCGTTATACAGGGGGGGAACTATGGCTACACCTTC. Using reference TRBV29-1 and TRBJ1-2 for the parts outside the CDR3, the full variable domain is SAVISQKPSRDICQRGTSLTIQCQVDSQVTMMFWYRQQPGQSLTLIATANQGSEATYESGFVIDKFPISRPNLTFSTLTVSNMSPEDSSIYLCSVIQGGNYGYTFGSGTRLTVV.